This TCR beta chain was documented in a study of blood T cells in healthy people across ages. This clonotype was observed at least ten times. Its antigen is not known. No fewer than 6 million PBMCs went into each sample. The authors ran a second PCR of 7 to 11 cycles using a sample-barcoded 5' primer and a J-beta primer mix. MiXCR, applied by TCRdb to the 5' RACE reads, yields one record per CDR3 protein. Among over 1,500,000 distinct CDR3 sequences listed, about two fifths were seen once. Findings and caveats of the study: In long-lived donors, naive CD4+ cell counts and diversity exceeded those of aged donors.

The germline V gene encodes CDR1 MNHEY and CDR2 SVGEGT. Trimming removed 8 bases at V and 5 bases at J, with 16 bases between. CDR3 length: 13 amino acids. The TCR originated in a human donor in good health. Source material: blood. This chain connects TRBV6-2 or TRBV6-3 to TRBJ2-7; D remains ambiguous. CDR3 coding DNA: TGTGCCAGCTTGGAGTCGGATAGAGACGAGCAGTACTTC. It codes for CASLESDRDEQYF.